This T cell receptor beta chain originates from a study of high-grade serous ovarian cancer treatment subgroups. On the study more broadly: Mean per sample: approximately 13,000 reads, some 7,500 unique TCR beta rearrangements.

Sequenced by immunoSEQ multiplex PCR; TCRdb stores in-frame clones only, minus some. The sample has over 2,000 clones; about 80% are singletons. Comments on this clone: Its antigen is not identified.

The germline V gene has CDR1 WSHSY and CDR2 SAAADI. The CDR3 loop spans 12 amino acids. V shed 4 bases and J shed 6 bases, with 7 bases lying between them. Tumor samples were taken before definitive surgery or chemotherapy. Findings of the study overall: Different patients shared almost no repertoire; same-patient tumors shared 0.11 to 0.79. These tumor repertoires lack spatial information from bulk sequencing. Repertoire analysis covered CDR3 alone, not CDR1 or CDR2.

Sequenced input: tumor tissue. The receptor comes from a human donor with high-grade serous ovarian cancer. The rearrangement joins TRBV10-2 to TRBJ1-5; unclear D gene. DNA for the CDR3: TGCGCCAGCAGTGGACTTAGTCAGCCCCAGCATTTT. It yields the protein CASSGLSQPQHF.